Listed below are T cell receptor beta chains from one sample, sequenced in a study of T cell repertoires in cytomegalovirus infection. Each CDR3 protein gets one entry after TCRdb re-called the reads with MiXCR. Found here are 700,000 to 850,000 distinct CDR3 sequences, over 25% of them singletons; the top ten hold 9.5% to 15%. Their antigens remain unidentified. Sequenced here: cultured CD8+ T cells from PBMCs, sampled from culture after CMV antigen stimulation. The receptor source for this set is a human donor in good health (CMV status not recorded). Some clones in this sample may be carry-over from other donors' samples. Both conserved end residues are trimmed from each CDR3. The order of the fields is V gene, clone size, CDR3 protein. A clone size is listed for some rows: how often the clone was seen (once, few, many), or a class if it is expanded.

V gene: TRBV20-1; clone size: .; CDR3 protein: SAGEFDSNQPQH
V gene: TRBV6-5; clone size: .; CDR3 protein: ASGIGTGSVSYNEQF
V gene: TRBV19; clone size: once; CDR3 protein: ASIQLTRFNQPQH
V gene: TRBV7-2; clone size: many; CDR3 protein: ASSPQAGELF
V gene: TRBV5-8; clone size: once; CDR3 protein: ASSLDFRDRLDGANVLT
V gene: TRBV6-5; clone size: .; CDR3 protein: ASSYGTGSPYGYT
V gene: TRBV7-9; clone size: few; CDR3 protein: ASSPFGGTEAF
V gene: TRBV27; clone size: .; CDR3 protein: ASSLYSQGLTAF
V gene: TRBV29-1; clone size: .; CDR3 protein: SVLGEGALYNEQF
V gene: TRBV27; clone size: few; CDR3 protein: ASRQSSYNSPLH